The present TCR beta chain was sequenced within a study of beta chain features in type 1 diabetes. Study-wide findings and caveats: The study found moderately but significantly shorter TCRB CDR3s in all four CD4+ subsets of Type 1 diabetes patients. Compared with healthy donors, patients appeared to share more similar naive, central memory and regulatory TCRB repertoires.

The length of the CDR3 is 14 residues. Germline V gene data show CDR1 as MDHEN and CDR2 as SYDVKM. Trimming stripped 2 bases from V and 8 bases from J, with 13 bases between. Averaging roughly 100 mL, one heparinised blood draw was given by each donor. Populations isolated by sorting all had purity greater than 95%. Reverse transcribing all isolated RNA meant expressed TCRB transcripts were sequenced. Method: immunoSEQ multiplex PCR; TCRdb's copy keeps in-frame clones and lacks some. The sample gives over 55,000 clones, around 50% of which show up once; around 2.5% is in the top ten. In the case of this clone: The antigen is undetermined.

This TCR was recovered from a woman in her thirties or forties with type 1 diabetes. Sequenced material: Tregs from blood. The chain uses TRBV28 and TRBJ1-5, with D hard to call. As DNA, the CDR3 is TGTGCCAGCAGTTTAGAGGGTTTGGTAAAGCCCCAGCATTTT. This encodes CASSLEGLVKPQHF.